A single sample gave rise to the 10 T cell receptor beta chains below, sequenced in a study of T-cell reconstitution after alpha-beta-depleted transplantation in children (dated by TCRdb to 2016 to 2017). The protocol used for the library was PCR. Sequencing was carried out with an Illumina HiSeq 2500. To normalize quantification of the TCRbeta repertoire, the TCR libraries were built with molecular barcoding that relied on unique molecular identifiers. TCRdb handled the public reads itself, with Q25 trimming in fastp and clone calling in MiXCR, and kept productive beta chains. Entries that share a CDR3 protein sequence are merged under the most common genes and DNA. This sample comprises 490,000 or so distinct CDR3 sequences, approximately 13% of them detected only once. The top ten hold under 7% of the sample. The starting material was PBMCs from the stem cell graft donor, obtained from the stem cell graft. Receptors were obtained from a human donor who donated a stem cell graft to a child with combined immunodeficiency.

This clonotype was recorded many times. This chain joins TRBV12-3 or TRBV12-4 and TRBJ2-2; the D gene is possibly TRBD2 (6 bases). V dropped 2 bases and J dropped 5 bases, with 12 bases sitting between them. There are 15 residues in the CDR3. In DNA form, the CDR3 reads TGTGCCAGCAGTTTAACCGGGGGAGGAACCGGGGAGCTGTTTTTT. This encodes CASSLTGGGTGELFF.

With regard to this clonotype: One junction end disagrees with the germline gene, perhaps due to a read error. V gene TRBV7-3 combines with J gene TRBJ2-1, with D possibly being TRBD1 (6 bases). Per germline, CDR1 SGHTA and CDR2 FQGTGA. The CDR3 is 15 amino acids. The CDR3 region is CASGLQGLADNEQFF. The DNA for the CDR3 is TGTGCCAGCGGCTTACAGGGCCTCGCGGACAATGAGCAGTTCTTC.

This clonotype was observed many times. The V and J genes are TRBV12-3 or TRBV12-4 and TRBJ2-5; 11 bases align to TRBD1. This CDR3 contains 18 residues. The V segment lost 3 bases and the J segment 5 bases; nucleotides outside the gene matches: 14. The CDR3 spells CASSFFPSLGQGAETQYF. DNA of the CDR3: TGTGCCAGCAGTTTTTTCCCATCCCTCGGACAGGGGGCTGAGACCCAGTACTTC.

The V gene is TRBV12-3 or TRBV12-4, the J gene TRBJ2-3; D gene ambiguous. The ends were cut back, 3 bases at V and 6 bases at J, with 10 bases in the middle. The CDR3 sequence is 13 residues long. The CDR3 sequence is CASSLVIGDTQYF. CDR3 nucleotide sequence: TGTGCCAGCAGTTTGGTCATTGGGGATACGCAGTATTTT.

A few counts support this clonotype. This sequence joins TRBV27 and TRBJ2-7; D remains unclear. CDR1 is MNHEY, CDR2 SMNVEV, per germline (reference sequence). CDR3 length: 16 residues. Trimming shortened V by 5 bases and J by 0 bases, and 17 bases separated the two germline ends. The CDR3 DNA sequence: TGTGCCAGCAGTCCCCACGGACGGGCGAGCTCCTACGAGCAGTACTTC. Protein sequence: CASSPHGRASSYEQYF.

In its sample, this clonotype was seen many times. The rearrangement links TRBV5-1 to TRBJ2-7, with a possible D match to TRBD2 (6 bases). The CDR3 runs 14 residues. From germline, CDR1 is SGHRS and CDR2 YFSETQ. Trimming removed 0 bases at V and 2 bases at J, with 9 bases between. CDR3 loop: CASSLGGEAYEQYF. CDR3 nucleotide sequence: TGCGCCAGCAGCTTGGGGGGGGAGGCCTACGAGCAGTACTTC.

This sequence joins TRBV18 and TRBJ1-2; unclear D gene. The V end lost 3 bases, the J end lost 2 bases, and 16 bases lay between the germline ends. The CDR3 is 16 residues long. CDR1 KGHSH and CDR2 LQKENI come from the germline V gene. CDR3 sequence reads: CASSPMSDGSNYGYTF. The CDR3 coding sequence is TGTGCCAGCTCACCCATGAGTGACGGTTCAAACTATGGCTACACCTTC.

Many counts were recorded for this clonotype. The gene calls are TRBV28 and TRBJ1-1, with D possibly TRBD1 on 5 matching bases. CDR3 length: 12 residues. V was shortened by 5 bases and J by 4 bases, with 8 bases between the two germline ends. Germline CDR1 reads MDHEN; CDR2 reads SYDVKM. This CDR3 reads CASSAGGTEAFF. As DNA, the CDR3 is TGTGCCAGCAGTGCCGGGGGCACTGAAGCTTTCTTT.

As DNA, the CDR3 is TGCAGTGCTCAACGTCTTGTCTTTGGTACAGGTAGCGGGGAGCTGTTTTTT. Translated, it gives CSAQRLVFGTGSGELFF. This rearrangement joins TRBV20-1 to TRBJ2-2, with TRBD1 as a possible D gene (5 bases). Germline V gene data show CDR1 as DFQATT and CDR2 as SNEGSKA (reference sequence). V was pared by 5 bases and J by 7 bases, with 26 bases between. CDR3 size: 17 residues.

This clonotype has just a few counts. The genes are TRBV7-6 and TRBJ2-7, with TRBD2 matching over 11 bases. This CDR3 has 19 amino acids. V lost 2 bases and J lost 0; bases outside the gene matches: 12. Germline V gene lookup returns CDR1 SGHVS and CDR2 FNYEAQ. The CDR3 sequence: CASSLRGLAGGVGSYEQYF. CDR3 nucleotide sequence: TGTGCCAGCAGCTTAAGGGGTCTAGCGGGAGGCGTTGGCTCCTACGAGCAGTACTTC.